This TCR beta chain stems from a study of T-cell reconstitution after alpha-beta-depleted transplantation in children. A TCRbeta library incorporating unique molecular identifiers was prepared. Via MiXCR, TCRdb re-called the PCR reads, giving one row per CDR3 protein. The profile shows 200,000 to 250,000 distinct CDR3 sequences, around 10% of them singletons. This clonotype turned up a few times. The origin of this receptor is a human donor who donated a stem cell graft to a child with acute lymphoblastic leukemia. Sequencing was performed on PBMCs from the stem cell graft donor, taken from the stem cell graft.

The CDR3: CATQAGGPYEQYF. The CDR3 DNA follows: TGTGCCACCCAAGCGGGGGGGCCCTACGAGCAGTACTTC. The gene calls are TRBV7-2 and TRBJ2-7; the match to TRBD2 covers 10 bases. From germline, CDR1 is SGHTA and CDR2 FQGNSA. Unmatched junction bases numbered 5, after V lost 10 bases and J lost 2 bases. The CDR3 has 13 residues.